The following is a TCR beta chain sequence with its context. This clone appeared a single time. Its antigen is unknown. Base qualities are not recorded, but no much larger clone differs from it by a single base. The sample is drawn from a study of shared clonotypes between healthy human individuals (dated by TCRdb to between 2020 and 2021). Broadly, across the study: Three men and two women, aged 18 to 49 years, made up the cohort. Leukapheresis yielded between about 0.94 and 9 billion PBMCs per donor. To estimate repertoire size and how much clonotype sharing occurs between individuals, the study deeply sequenced the blood TCR repertoires of five or six healthy adults. For each donor, CD4 naive and CD4 memory were each run on three plates, CD8 naive on two plates, and CD8 memory on one plate. To increase sequencing depth and limit assay-specific biases, TCR repertoire library preparation and sequencing were carried out by different laboratories using diverse techniques. Broader findings and caveats from the paper: Naive subsets generally had larger estimated clonotype richness than memory subsets did. The small number of donors limited the genetic and exposure-history diversity represented. Pairwise subsampling led to the expectation that sequencing depth would affect the degree of clonotype sharing among donors. Across four donors, around 5.4% of naive CD4, around 3.3% of naive CD8, approximately 2.5% of memory CD4, and approximately 0.42% of memory CD8 clonotypes were shared. Incomplete sequencing was indicated by rarefaction of sorted-subset datasets, despite the large sequencing depth. Only blood was sampled, and tissue TCR repertoires likely differ from those in blood. Clonotypes shared by all four sorted-subset donors showed higher generation probabilities than non-shared clonotypes.

Donors were healthy HIV-negative adults with no recently reported acute infections or vaccinations. Every donor was a Caucasian adult living in Nashville, Tennessee, USA. CD4+ T cells were enriched through magnetic negative selection, after which naive cells were positively selected on CD45RA and the remaining negative fraction served as the memory subset. After blood collection by leukapheresis, PBMCs were isolated using Ficoll-Histopaque density gradient centrifugation and then cryopreserved in the vapor phase of liquid nitrogen. Purity and quantity of every magnetically sorted T cell population were checked by analytical flow cytometry. Genomic DNA was isolated from each sorted fraction and quantified by UV absorbance on a Nanodrop 2000c. Using the deep immunoSEQ assay, TCR CDR3 regions were amplified from genomic DNA by multiplex PCR. Extracted genomic DNA from each cell subset was distributed evenly across all wells of several immunoSEQ 96-well plates, and each plate was treated as a replicate. For sorted subsets, each replicate PCR was loaded with 200 ng genomic DNA, equivalent to some 31,000 T cell genomes. Purified libraries were quantified with a Qubit 3.0 fluorometer, sized on a Bioanalyzer 2100, and re-quantified with the KAPA Library Quantification kit. A separate single-read 150-cycle Illumina NextSeq 550 flow cell was used to sequence each immunoSEQ 96-well plate. The paper's processing steps were these. Because only junctional sequences without quality scores were contained in the immunoSEQ output, filtering matching that applied to full-length reads could not be performed. Sequences were annotated with PyIR, a Python wrapper for IgBLAST v1.9, using IMGT germline references to assign V/J genes and CDR3. Any read was removed if the V/J assignment was weak (E-value above 1e-6), the CDR3 was missing, or the read contained stop codons, out-of-frame junctions, or ambiguous translated residues. V3J clonotypes were defined as sequences sharing an identical inferred V gene, J gene, and CDR3 amino acid sequence. The percentage overlap between two repertoires was calculated by dividing the number of shared unique clonotypes by the size of the smaller repertoire. RTK rarefaction, the Chao1 estimator, and Recon v2.1 estimates of unobserved clonotypes were used to assess repertoire richness. Generation probabilities were computed with OLGA for all TCRbeta clonotypes obtained by the gDNA method from four donors. What TCRdb holds here is the immuneACCESS table cut down to in-frame rearrangements. Part of the clones is not present; checked against another copy, under half of the missing clones reflect an unresolved V gene, and the others are unexplained. D and trimming were read from the DNA, whereas the V and J calls and clone size are those reported in that table. The sample contains around 1.5 million clones, approximately 98% of them found a single time. The leading ten clones occupy about 0.4% of the sample.

Reading from cysteine to phenylalanine, the CDR3 counts 15 amino acids. Only the CDR3 DNA is retained, 45 bases long and in frame from the first base. V and J are truncated by 4 bases and 1 base respectively, leaving an intervening sequence of 13 bases. CDR1 and CDR2, per the germline V gene, are SGHRS and YFSETQ. This sequence originates from a man younger than 40 in good health. Sequenced sample: naive CD4+ T cells sorted from blood. What this sample's cell subset or site label stands for: CD45RA+ positively selected. Here the chain combines TRBV5-1 and TRBJ2-3; the D segment might be TRBD1 or TRBD2, since each matches 6 bases. The base sequence is TGCGCCAGCAGCCTACAGGGACTTGGCACAGATACGCAGTATTTT. The translation is CASSLQGLGTDTQYF.